The 31 T cell receptor beta chains presented below share a single source sample, sequenced in a study of blood T cell repertoires in COVID-19 (dated by TCRdb to the early 2020s). Library method: the immunoSEQ multiplex PCR assay. This is the immuneACCESS table as TCRdb keeps it, with only in-frame sequences that have V and J called. A part of the clones is gone; compared with another copy, unresolved V genes explain less than half, and the rest is unexplained. This sample has 180,000 or so clones in its table, and around 87% of those were observed once. Less than 3.5% of the sample is in the top ten clones. What was sequenced was peripheral blood. The receptor source for this set is a woman in her 30s with active or convalescent COVID-19.

The CDR3 loop reads CASSQGGGVDTQYF. CDR3 DNA sequence: TGTGCCAGCAGCCAAGGCGGCGGGGTAGATACGCAGTATTTT. This chain uses TRBV14 with TRBJ2-3, with a tentative D call TRBD2 (6 bases). The V gene lost 1 base and the J gene lost 5 bases, with 10 bases spanning the gap. The CDR3 covers 14 residues. CDR1 is SGHDN and CDR2 is FVKESK in the germline V gene.

This chain joins TRBV6-1 and TRBJ2-3, with unresolved D. Germline-derived CDR1 and CDR2 are MNHNS and SASEGT. With 2 bases removed from V and 8 bases from J, the gap between germline ends came to 14 bases. The CDR3 spans 14 residues. The CDR3 bases are TGTGCCAGCAGTGAACAGTCCCCCCGGAGTACGCAGTATTTT. Translated, it gives CASSEQSPRSTQYF.

The sample holds one count of this clone. This sequence joins TRBV15 and TRBJ2-3; weak D call: TRBD1 (6 bases). V lost 4 bases to trimming and J lost 0 bases, with 17 bases between them. This CDR3 has 17 residues. Per germline, CDR1 LNHNV and CDR2 YYDKDF (reference sequence). CDR3 DNA sequence: TGTGCCACCAGCAAGGCGGCCGGACAGTCTAGCACAGATACGCAGTATTTT. Translation: CATSKAAGQSSTDTQYF.

V and J are TRBV5-6 and TRBJ2-3; 8 bases are shared with TRBD1. The CDR3 loop spans 15 amino acids. V lost 2 bases, J lost 4 bases, and 6 bases stayed unmatched. The germline gives CDR1 SGHDT, CDR2 YYEEEE. The CDR3 sequence: CASSFTGGGADTQYF. CDR3 DNA: TGTGCCAGCAGCTTCACAGGGGGTGGTGCAGATACGCAGTATTTT.

The chain carries TRBV4-1 and TRBJ2-7, with D maybe TRBD2 (6 bases). The CDR3 consists of 16 residues. Germline CDR1 is MGHRA and CDR2 is YSYEKL. The V end was cut by 2 bases, the J end by 4 bases, with 18 bases between. CDR3 nucleotide sequence: TGCGCCAGCAGCCAATCACCCCCACCGGGAGCTTACGAGCAGTACTTC. Protein: CASSQSPPPGAYEQYF.

This chain connects TRBV10-3 to TRBJ2-2; D ambiguous. The CDR3 has 19 residues. Germline V gene sequence: CDR1 ENHRY, CDR2 SYGVKD. With 4 bases removed from V and 1 base from J, the gap between germline ends came to 22 bases. The CDR3 coding sequence is TGTGCCATCAGTGGAGGCTTCCAAAGTGAAGACCAGAACACCGGGGAGCTGTTTTTT. This gives the protein CAISGGFQSEDQNTGELFF.

The V call is TRBV5-1, the J call TRBJ1-1, with D tentatively TRBD1 (6 bases). Germline lookup yields CDR1 SGHRS and CDR2 YFSETQ. The CDR3 runs to 13 residues. The V end lost 7 bases, the J end lost 6 bases, and 16 bases lay between the germline ends. CDR3 in amino acids: CASSRQDDPEAFF. The CDR3 DNA sequence: TGCGCCAGCTCGAGACAGGACGACCCTGAAGCTTTCTTT.

This chain connects TRBV12-3 or TRBV12-4 to TRBJ1-6; D is possibly TRBD1 (6 bases). Trimming left V 6 bases short and J 7 bases short, with 10 bases between. This CDR3 has 13 residues. CDR3 sequence reads: CASRQGWNSPLHF. The CDR3 DNA reads as TGTGCCAGCAGACAGGGCTGGAATTCACCCCTCCACTTT.

This clone has just one count. This rearrangement joins TRBV6-5 to TRBJ2-2; 12 bases map to TRBD1. Germline assignment: CDR1 MNHEY and CDR2 SVGAGI. The CDR3 covers 16 residues. The trim removed 0 bases at V and 6 bases at J, leaving 2 bases unmatched. The CDR3 sequence: CASSYSGTGGAGELFF. CDR3 in DNA: TGTGCCAGCAGTTACTCCGGGACAGGGGGCGCCGGGGAGCTGTTTTTT.

This sequence joins TRBV24-1 and TRBJ2-5; 12 nucleotides line up with TRBD2. The V gene end was trimmed by 4 bases and the J gene end by 2 bases; junction bases not matched to a gene: 7. The CDR3 consists of 17 residues. Per the germline V gene, CDR1 is KGHDR and CDR2 is SFDVKD. The CDR3 region has the DNA TGTGCCACCAGTGAGGTCCCTAGCGGGAGGGAACAAGAGACCCAGTACTTC. Its translation is CATSEVPSGREQETQYF.

V and J are TRBV18 and TRBJ2-7; 8 bases line up with TRBD1. Trimming took 5 bases from V and 1 from J; bases not matched to a gene: 7. The length of the CDR3 is 15 residues. CDR1 is KGHSH and CDR2 is LQKENI in the germline V gene. The CDR3 region has the DNA TGTGCCAGCTCAGCAGGGGGCGGCGGTTCCTACGAGCAGTACTTC. This translates into CASSAGGGGSYEQYF.

This chain uses TRBV14 with TRBJ2-7; 10 nucleotides line up with TRBD2. This CDR3 region has 15 residues. The V gene end was trimmed by 5 bases and the J gene end by 2 bases; junction bases not matched to a gene: 6. Germline loops: CDR1 SGHDN, CDR2 FVKESK. The CDR3 bases are TGTGCCAGCAGCTCGACTAGCGGGCCTACCTACGAGCAGTACTTC. Translating it yields CASSSTSGPTYEQYF.

J is TRBJ2-5 and V is TRBV7-9; TRBD1 matches at 11 bases. V was clipped by 5 bases and J by 4 bases; unmatched bases: 6. Per germline, CDR1 SEHNR and CDR2 FQNEAQ (reference sequence). The CDR3 sequence is 15 residues long. CDR3 sequence reads: CASSTWTGGSETQYF. DNA for the CDR3: TGTGCCAGCAGCACCTGGACAGGGGGCTCAGAGACCCAGTACTTC.

V usage is TRBV11-2 and J usage is TRBJ1-1; TRBD1 matches 7 bases. The ends lost 5 bases at V and 0 bases at J; junction bases unmatched: 15. The length of the CDR3 is 18 residues. Germline loops: CDR1 SGHAT, CDR2 FQNNGV. The CDR3: CASSAFDRVLLMNTEAFF. In nucleotides, the CDR3 is TGTGCCAGCAGCGCTTTTGACAGGGTTCTTCTTATGAACACTGAAGCTTTCTTT.

The chain employs TRBV3-1 (or the pseudogene TRBV3-2) and TRBJ1-1; D perhaps matches TRBD1 (5 bases). The CDR3 is 15 amino acids. V was shortened by 0 bases and J by 1 base, with 9 bases between the two germline ends. In germline, CDR1 is LGHDT, CDR2 YNNKEL (reference sequence). The CDR3 nucleotides read TGTGCCAGCAGCCAAGAACGCGGGACGAACACTGAAGCTTTCTTT. It is translated as CASSQERGTNTEAFF.

This clone was seen a few times. CDR3 loop: CASSQALVDTGELFF. The CDR3 DNA reads as TGTGCCAGCAGCCAAGCTCTAGTGGACACCGGGGAGCTGTTTTTT. V is TRBV3-1 (or the pseudogene TRBV3-2) and J is TRBJ2-2; D remains unclear. This CDR3 is 15 amino acids long. Trimming stripped 1 base from V and 3 bases from J, with 9 bases between. Germline CDR1 is LGHDT and CDR2 is YNNKEL (reference sequence).

V gene TRBV7-2 combines with J gene TRBJ2-5; D gene unclear. V was pared by 0 bases and J by 1 base, with 3 bases between. The CDR3 is 13 residues long. From germline, CDR1 is SGHTA and CDR2 FQGNSA. CDR3: CASSLARQETQYF. Written as DNA, the CDR3 is TGTGCCAGCAGCTTAGCGCGCCAAGAGACCCAGTACTTC.

This clone was counted only a few times. The chain links TRBV18 to TRBJ1-2, with TRBD1 matching 7 bases. The CDR3 runs to 14 residues. J was trimmed by 2 bases and V by 3 bases; bases with no gene match: 3. Germline V CDR1 and CDR2: KGHSH, LQKENI. Here the CDR3 reads CASSPTDRNYGYTF. CDR3 DNA sequence: TGTGCCAGCTCACCCACGGACAGGAACTATGGCTACACCTTC. The full variable domain, its missing parts supplied by reference TRBV18 and TRBJ1-2, is NAGVMQNPRHLVRRRGQEARLRCSPMKGHSHVYWYRQLPEEGLKFMVYLQKENIIDESGMPKERFSAEFPKEGPSILRIQQVVRGDSAAYFCASSPTDRNYGYTFGSGTRLTVV.

The V gene is TRBV11-2, the J gene TRBJ2-6; a possible D gene is TRBD1 (6 bases). V was shortened by 10 bases and J by 0 bases, with 16 bases between the two germline ends. The CDR3 runs to 16 residues. Per the germline V gene, CDR1 is SGHAT and CDR2 is FQNNGV. The CDR3 DNA is TGTGCCACCACAGGGAAAATCCTCTCTGGGGCCAACGTCCTGACTTTC. This encodes CATTGKILSGANVLTF.

This clone was observed once. V and J are TRBV24-1 and TRBJ2-7, with 12 bases matching TRBD1. In germline, CDR1 is KGHDR, CDR2 SFDVKD. Trimming cost V 4 bases and J 6 bases; bases outside gene matches: 6. The CDR3 runs to 15 residues. This CDR3 is CATSESGTGGAEQYF. CDR3 sequence (DNA): TGTGCCACCAGTGAATCCGGGACAGGGGGCGCCGAGCAGTACTTC.

This chain links TRBV19 with TRBJ2-2; D might be TRBD2 (5 bases). The CDR3 extends over 13 amino acids. Germline lookup yields CDR1 LNHDA and CDR2 SQIVND (reference sequence). V lost 7 bases to trimming and J lost 7 bases, with 13 bases between them. CDR3 sequence: CASNNRGIGELFF. CDR3 DNA sequence: TGTGCCAGTAACAACCGGGGAATCGGGGAGCTGTTTTTT.

The rearrangement joins TRBV18 to TRBJ1-1, with D unclear. This CDR3 spans 14 amino acids. In germline, CDR1 is KGHSH, CDR2 LQKENI. V was clipped by 1 base and J by 1 base, with 7 bases between them. CDR3: CASSPQPWNTEAFF. In DNA form, the CDR3 reads TGTGCCAGCTCACCACAGCCGTGGAACACTGAAGCTTTCTTT.

This clone was picked up a small number of times. CDR3 nucleotide sequence: TGTGCCAGCAGCCAGAACGGGAGGGCCAAAGAGACCCAGTACTTC. Translated, it gives CASSQNGRAKETQYF. The rearrangement uses TRBV3-1 (or the pseudogene TRBV3-2) and TRBJ2-5; the match to TRBD2 covers 8 bases. Trimming at V came to 3 bases and at J to 3 bases, leaving 6 bases not matched to a gene. This CDR3 has 15 amino acids. Germline V gene data show CDR1 as LGHDT and CDR2 as YNNKEL (reference sequence).

The J gene is TRBJ2-3, the V gene TRBV2; 7 bases match TRBD1. The CDR3 runs 15 residues. The germline CDR1 and CDR2 sequences are SNHLY and FYNNEI. V gave up 1 base and J gave up 7 bases; unmatched junction bases: 8. The CDR3 loop reads CASSEERGGGYTQYF. The CDR3 bases are TGTGCCAGCAGTGAAGAACGAGGGGGCGGGTATACGCAGTATTTT.

J is TRBJ2-5 and V is TRBV19; 13 positions match TRBD2. The CDR3 is made up of 17 amino acids. The V and J ends lost 5 bases and 1 base, in that order; junction bases with no gene match: 7. Per germline, CDR1 LNHDA and CDR2 SQIVND (reference sequence). The CDR3 sequence: CASSSLRLAGGQETQYF. The CDR3 DNA reads as TGTGCCAGTAGTTCCCTCAGACTAGCGGGGGGCCAAGAGACCCAGTACTTC.

The chain uses TRBV12-3 or TRBV12-4 and TRBJ1-2; no firm D call. V dropped 7 bases and J dropped 4 bases, with 13 bases sitting between them. The CDR3 covers 13 residues. The CDR3 reads CASNRAGIYGYTF. The DNA of the CDR3 is TGTGCCAGCAACCGAGCGGGGATCTATGGCTACACCTTC.

The chain uses TRBV5-1 and TRBJ1-3, with D tentatively TRBD1 (6 bases). Germline CDR1 reads SGHRS; CDR2 reads YFSETQ. This CDR3 is built from 16 residues. V lost 0 bases, J lost 3 bases, and 13 bases lay in between. The CDR3 coding sequence is TGCGCCAGCAGCTTGGCGGGGGGGCGCTTTGGAAACACCATATATTTT. Translation: CASSLAGGRFGNTIYF.

This clone came up once. The V and J genes are TRBV30 and TRBJ1-1, with TRBD1 matching 8 bases. The germline gives CDR1 GTSNPN, CDR2 SVGIG (reference sequence). The trim removed 2 bases at V and 3 bases at J, leaving 2 bases unmatched. The CDR3 length is 13 residues. CDR3: CAWSSGGHTEAFF. The CDR3 DNA is TGTGCCTGGAGTTCAGGGGGCCACACTGAAGCTTTCTTT.

The V gene is TRBV3-1 (or the pseudogene TRBV3-2), the J gene TRBJ1-2; 7 nucleotides agree with TRBD1. With 3 bases clipped from V and 4 bases from J, the junction kept 5 bases outside the gene matches. The CDR3 runs to 14 residues. Germline CDR1 reads LGHDT; CDR2 reads YNNKEL (reference sequence). The chain's CDR3 is CASSHKQGIYGYTF. CDR3 bases: TGTGCCAGCAGCCACAAACAGGGGATCTATGGCTACACCTTC.

The V call is TRBV2, the J call TRBJ2-3; 9 nucleotides match TRBD1. V dropped 5 bases and J dropped 6; count of bases not matched to a gene: 12. There are 16 residues in the CDR3. The V gene's germline CDR1 is SNHLY and CDR2 FYNNEI. The CDR3 reads CASSYTGTGNFDTQYF. The CDR3 DNA follows: TGTGCCAGCAGTTATACCGGGACAGGGAATTTCGATACGCAGTATTTT.

V and J are TRBV6-5 and TRBJ1-1; weak D call: TRBD1 (5 bases). The V gene lost 5 bases and the J gene lost 5 bases, with 15 bases spanning the gap. The CDR3 loop spans 14 amino acids. CDR1 and CDR2 from the germline V gene are MNHEY and SVGAGI. CDR3 nucleotides: TGTGCCAGCAGTAACCGCGGGGCGTATACTGAAGCTTTCTTT. Translation gives CASSNRGAYTEAFF.